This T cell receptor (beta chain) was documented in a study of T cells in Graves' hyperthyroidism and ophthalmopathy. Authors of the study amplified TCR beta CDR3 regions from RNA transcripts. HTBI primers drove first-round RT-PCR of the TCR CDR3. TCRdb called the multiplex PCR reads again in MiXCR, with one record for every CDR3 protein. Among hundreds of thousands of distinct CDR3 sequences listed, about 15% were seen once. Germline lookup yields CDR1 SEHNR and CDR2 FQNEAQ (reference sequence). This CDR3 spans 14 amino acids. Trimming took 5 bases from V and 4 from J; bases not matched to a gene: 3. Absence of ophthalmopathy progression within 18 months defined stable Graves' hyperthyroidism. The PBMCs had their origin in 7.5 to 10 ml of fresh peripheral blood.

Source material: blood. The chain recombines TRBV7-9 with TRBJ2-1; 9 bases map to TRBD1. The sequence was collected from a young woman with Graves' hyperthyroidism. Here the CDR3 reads CASSRTGEYNEQFF. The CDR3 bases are TGTGCCAGCAGCCGGACAGGGGAATACAATGAGCAGTTCTTC.